The text below deals with one T cell receptor (beta chain). Trimming removed 9 bases from V and 5 bases from J, with 20 bases in between. The CDR3 is 15 amino acids. The V gene's germline CDR1 is SNHLY and CDR2 FYNNEI. This entry comes from a study of shared T cell receptors in the human thymus. Some clones are missing from TCRdb's copy, which holds only in-frame ones; the method was immunoSEQ multiplex PCR. The sample lists 500,000 to 750,000 clones; approximately 90% were seen once. These records were also assigned to another study, of human thymus T cells. That report notes: Infants, healthy and Finnish, who were having corrective surgery for congenital heart defects served as donors. Resected material from corrective heart surgery provided the thymus tissue analysed. Related studies found that unrelated individuals share highly overlapping thymic repertoires.

V is TRBV2 and J is TRBJ2-1; the D gene is possibly TRBD2 (6 bases). The sequence was obtained from a boy younger than two with a congenital heart defect. Sequencing was performed on thymocytes. Written as DNA, the CDR3 is TGTGCCAGTTGTTCCGGAGCGGGCGAAAACAATGAGCAGTTCTTC. Its translation: CASCSGAGENNEQFF.